This TCR beta chain was profiled in a study of regulatory T cells in long-lasting Graves disease. Study-level background: Over 5 years on antithyroid drugs plus positive TSH receptor antibodies marked Graves' disease as persistent.

Library construction for TCR beta used iRepertoire HTBI primers and Arm-PCR of CDR3 regions. TCRdb re-derived calls from the multiplex PCR reads in MiXCR, one entry per CDR3 protein. Seen here are 600,000 to 800,000 distinct CDR3 sequences, 25% to 35% observed once, and the top ten hold about 40%. This clonotype showed up just once. As to time point: persistent/refractory GD, antithyroid drugs over 5 years with positive TRAb. Extracted PBMC RNA gave rise to the TCR library. The TCR comes from a female donor with Graves disease. The sample in question was peripheral blood mononuclear cells (PBMCs), obtained when the disease was refractory, from a patient treated with antithyroid drugs.

The CDR3 here is CATRERHYTEAFF. The CDR3 DNA sequence: TGTGCCACCAGGGAGAGGCATTACACTGAAGCTTTCTTT. The rearrangement links TRBV6-9 to TRBJ1-1; a possible D gene is TRBD1 (5 bases). The CDR3 is 13 amino acids. Germline CDR1 is MNHGY and CDR2 is SVAAGI. V was pared by 10 bases and J by 3 bases, with 15 bases between.